The 22 T cell receptor beta chains listed next were all sequenced from one sample in a study of shared clonotypes between healthy human individuals (TCRdb year 2020). Receptor libraries were prepared by the immunoSEQ multiplex PCR assay. TCRdb obtained this table from immuneACCESS and retained in-frame rearrangements with V and J assigned. These tables miss some clones; where compared with another copy, unresolved V genes account for less than half of the shortfall, and the remainder is unexplained. For this sample there are a few million clones; roughly 92% appear just once. Together, the top ten hold around 0.14% of the sample. Specimen: naive CD4+ T cells sorted from blood. According to the study, the label for this sample's cell subset or site signals: CD45RA+ positively selected. The receptors here all came from a man between 18 and 35 years old in good health.

The rearrangement joins TRBV6-1 to TRBJ2-3, with a tentative D call TRBD1 (6 bases). Deletions cut 0 bases from V and 11 bases from J, with 12 bases between. The CDR3 contains 13 residues. Germline V gene sequence: CDR1 MNHNS, CDR2 SASEGT. The CDR3 DNA reads TGTGCCAGCAGTGAAGCCGGGACAAGGGGGCAGTATTTT. It is translated as CASSEAGTRGQYF.

The chain has TRBV30 and TRBJ1-6; 7 nucleotides line up with TRBD1. Germline lookup yields CDR1 GTSNPN and CDR2 SVGIG (reference sequence). The J segment lost 9 bases and the V segment lost 2 bases, leaving 7 bases of the junction unmatched. This CDR3 comprises 14 residues. CDR3 DNA: TGTGCCTGGAGTACCGGGACAGCGTCTTCACCCCTCCACTTT. It specifies CAWSTGTASSPLHF.

The V and J genes are TRBV21-1 and TRBJ1-4; the DNA was not used to check the table's D call, TRBD1. TRBV21-1 is termed a pseudogene. The CDR3 has 18 amino acids. The CDR3 spells CASSKNFSPTGHNEKLFF. CDR3 nucleotides: TGTGCCAGCAGCAAAAACTTTTCCCCGACAGGGCACAATGAAAAACTGTTTTTT.

This clone was detected once. The chain couples TRBV19 to TRBJ2-1, with unresolved D. V gave up 3 bases and J gave up 8 bases, with 20 bases separating them. Germline V gives CDR1 LNHDA, CDR2 SQIVND (reference sequence). This CDR3 is 16 amino acids long. CDR3 bases: TGTGCCAGTAGTATTCTTTCGGGCCTGGGGTCGGATGAGCAGTTCTTC. Translated, it gives CASSILSGLGSDEQFF.

The V and J genes are TRBV11-2 and TRBJ2-5, with 7 positions matching TRBD1. Germline CDR1 SGHAT, CDR2 FQNNGV. This CDR3 has 15 amino acids. Trimming took 5 bases from V and 5 from J; bases not matched to a gene: 11. CDR3 DNA sequence: TGTGCCAGCAGCCCCGGCGATACACAGGGGGAGACCCAGTACTTC. Translated: CASSPGDTQGETQYF. Variable domain in full (rest from reference TRBV11-2 and TRBJ2-5): EAGVAQSPRYKIIEKRQSVAFWCNPISGHATLYWYQQILGQGPKLLIQFQNNGVVDDSQLPKDRFSAERLKGVDSTLKIQPAKLEDSAVYLCASSPGDTQGETQYFGPGTRLLVL.

This clone was seen only once. This chain connects TRBV9 to TRBJ2-2; 12 bases fit TRBD2. The CDR3 extends over 17 amino acids. Trimming removed 4 bases from V and 4 bases from J; junction bases left unmatched: 8. Germline V gene data show CDR1 as SGDLS and CDR2 as YYNGEE. The CDR3 loop is CASSIGLAGLFTGELFF. The DNA for the CDR3 is TGTGCCAGCAGCATCGGACTAGCGGGACTTTTCACCGGGGAGCTGTTTTTT.

V is TRBV5-1 and J is TRBJ1-6, with 8 bases matching TRBD1. The CDR3 totals 15 residues. V lost 6 bases to trimming and J lost 9 bases; unmatched junction nucleotides: 11. CDR1 is SGHRS and CDR2 is YFSETQ in the germline V gene. The CDR3 is CASNHGQGTGSPLHF. CDR3 DNA: TGCGCCAGCAACCACGGACAGGGAACGGGTTCACCCCTCCACTTT.

The chain links TRBV6-5 to TRBJ2-7, with D uncertain. The germline V gene encodes CDR1 MNHEY and CDR2 SVGAGI. The CDR3 is made up of 11 amino acids. Trimming left V 5 bases short and J 6 bases short, with 8 bases between. CDR3 nucleotides: TGTGCCAGCAGTGGCTTTGCCGAGCAGTACTTC. Protein sequence: CASSGFAEQYF.

The V and J genes are TRBV19 and TRBJ2-1, with D possibly being TRBD1 or TRBD2 (5 bases each). CDR3 length: 15 amino acids. Trimming took off 5 bases at V and 4 bases at J, with 15 bases between the two ends. Germline V gives CDR1 LNHDA, CDR2 SQIVND (reference sequence). CDR3 in amino acids: CASSLTVGDYNEQFF. In DNA, the CDR3 is TGTGCCAGTAGTCTGACGGTGGGGGATTACAATGAGCAGTTCTTC. Full variable domain (missing parts from reference TRBV19 and TRBJ2-1): DGGITQSPKYLFRKEGQNVTLSCEQNLNHDAMYWYRQDPGQGLRLIYYSQIVNDFQKGDIAEGYSVSREKKESFPLTVTSAQKNPTAFYLCASSLTVGDYNEQFFGPGTRLTVL.

The gene calls are TRBV6-1 and TRBJ1-3, with D unresolved. The CDR3 has 17 amino acids. V was cut by 0 bases and J by 0 bases, with 12 bases left in between. CDR1 MNHNS and CDR2 SASEGT come from the germline V gene. CDR3 DNA: TGTGCCAGCAGTGAAGCCCCGGCCACGACCTCTGGAAACACCATATATTTT. This codes for CASSEAPATTSGNTIYF.

The chain joins TRBV19 to TRBJ2-1; D perhaps matches TRBD2 (6 bases). The V gene's germline CDR1 is LNHDA and CDR2 SQIVND (reference sequence). The V and J ends lost 7 bases and 3 bases respectively, with 13 bases between them. The CDR3 is 14 residues long. This chain's CDR3 is CASNLYGGYNEQFF. The DNA of the CDR3 is TGTGCCAGTAACCTCTACGGGGGCTACAATGAGCAGTTCTTC.

The chain uses TRBV2 and TRBJ2-3; possibly TRBD1 for D (6 bases). The CDR3 is 15 residues long. V shed 4 bases and J shed 4 bases, with 15 bases lying between them. Per germline, CDR1 SNHLY and CDR2 FYNNEI. This chain's CDR3 is CASSAQGKVPDTQYF. The CDR3 coding sequence is TGTGCCAGCAGTGCTCAGGGGAAGGTCCCAGATACGCAGTATTTT.

The count of this clone is one. The J gene is TRBJ2-5, the V gene TRBV7-3; weak D call: TRBD2 (5 bases). The length of the CDR3 is 13 residues. The germline V and J ends were trimmed by 5 bases and 0 bases, with 7 bases remaining between them. Germline V lookup: CDR1 SGHTA, CDR2 FQGTGA. The CDR3 region is CASSKGDQETQYF. For the CDR3, the DNA is TGTGCCAGCAGCAAGGGAGACCAAGAGACCCAGTACTTC.

This clone was observed a single time. The chain employs TRBV5-8 and TRBJ2-7; the match to TRBD1 covers 11 bases. V was clipped by 0 bases and J by 6 bases; unmatched bases: 8. This CDR3 comprises 16 residues. In germline, CDR1 is SGHTS, CDR2 YDEGEE. In DNA, the CDR3 is TGTGCCAGCAGCTTGGGTCTCACCGGGACAGGGGGCGAGCAGTACTTC. The encoded protein is CASSLGLTGTGGEQYF. The full variable domain, in which reference TRBV5-8 and TRBJ2-7 provide the parts outside the CDR3, is EAGVTQSPTHLIKTRGQQATLRCSPISGHTSVYWYQQALGLGLQFLLWYDEGEERNRGNFPPRFSGRQFPNYSSELNVNALELEDSALYLCASSLGLTGTGGEQYFGPGTRLTVT.

J is TRBJ1-5 and V is TRBV7-2; 8 positions match TRBD1. CDR1 is SGHTA and CDR2 is FQGNSA in the germline V gene. This CDR3 is 14 amino acids long. The V gene end was trimmed by 7 bases and the J gene end by 6 bases; junction bases not matched to a gene: 8. CDR3 sequence (DNA): TGTGCCAGCAACGACCCTGACAGGGGTCAGCCCCAGCATTTT. Amino acid sequence: CASNDPDRGQPQHF.

This chain connects TRBV2 to TRBJ2-1; 11 nucleotides align to TRBD1. There are 16 residues in the CDR3. The junction had 4 bases not matched to a gene; V was cut back by 4 bases and J by 2 bases. CDR1 is SNHLY, CDR2 FYNNEI, per germline. The CDR3 reads CASSAGTGGTYNEQFF. The CDR3 DNA reads as TGTGCCAGCAGTGCCGGGACAGGGGGGACCTACAATGAGCAGTTCTTC.

The V call is TRBV7-9, the J call TRBJ1-3; a possible D gene is TRBD1 (5 bases). Trimming stripped 6 bases from V and 7 bases from J, with 22 bases between. Germline CDR1 is SEHNR and CDR2 is FQNEAQ (reference sequence). The CDR3 spans 16 residues. The CDR3 DNA reads TGTGCCAGCAGTTCAAGGGGCTCTCTTGCCGGGAACACCATATATTTT. It specifies CASSSRGSLAGNTIYF.

Only one count was recorded for this clone. V usage is TRBV6-6 and J usage is TRBJ2-7; D is possibly TRBD1 or TRBD2 (7 bases each). CDR3 size: 13 residues. Trimming stripped 10 bases from V and 3 bases from J, with 16 bases between. Germline values: CDR1 MNHNY, CDR2 SVGAGI (reference sequence). In DNA, the CDR3 is TGTGCCATCACCAGGGGGGGTCACTACGAGCAGTACTTC. Translating it yields CAITRGGHYEQYF.

This clone occurred once. This chain joins TRBV10-3 and TRBJ2-1, with 8 nucleotides matching TRBD2. The CDR3 has 16 amino acids. Per germline, CDR1 ENHRY and CDR2 SYGVKD. V lost 6 bases, J lost 0 bases, and 7 bases stayed unmatched. DNA for the CDR3: TGTGCCATCAGACTAAGCGGGGGCGACTCCTACAATGAGCAGTTCTTC. Translating it yields CAIRLSGGDSYNEQFF.

The rearrangement joins TRBV2 to TRBJ1-4, with 10 bases matching TRBD1. V lost 6 bases, J lost 5 bases, and 6 bases stayed unmatched. Looked up from germline, CDR1 is SNHLY and CDR2 is FYNNEI. CDR3 length: 15 residues. The CDR3 region has the DNA TGTGCCAGCAGAGGGACAGGGGCTTCAAATGAAAAACTGTTTTTT. Translation gives CASRGTGASNEKLFF.

This clone was recorded once. The chain joins TRBV19 to TRBJ1-5, with 9 bases identical to TRBD1. Per the germline V gene, CDR1 is LNHDA and CDR2 is SQIVND (reference sequence). The ends lost 8 bases at V and 2 bases at J; junction bases unmatched: 4. There are 14 residues in the CDR3. CDR3 loop: CASVRQGGNQPQHF. Written as DNA, the CDR3 is TGTGCCAGTGTCAGACAGGGGGGCAATCAGCCCCAGCATTTT.

This clone was recorded only once. The chain employs TRBV13 and TRBJ2-2, with D possibly matching TRBD1 (6 bases). The V end lost 2 bases, the J end lost 0 bases, and 16 bases lay between the germline ends. This CDR3 is 18 amino acids long. Germline V CDR1 and CDR2: PRHDT, FYEKMQ (reference sequence). As DNA, the CDR3 is TGTGCCAGCAGCTTATTTGGCTGGGACACGACGAACACCGGGGAGCTGTTTTTT. The encoded protein is CASSLFGWDTTNTGELFF.